This T cell receptor (beta chain) was recorded in a study of technical replicates of blood from a handful of donors. V was clipped by 7 bases and J by 2 bases; unmatched bases: 7. The CDR3 runs 14 residues. The germline V gene encodes CDR1 SGDLS and CDR2 YYNGEE. The table came from immunoSEQ multiplex PCR; TCRdb's copy has only in-frame clones and leaves some out. Altogether about 69,000 clones are present, around nine tenths being singletons, with the ten largest covering roughly 4.8%. Sequenced material: PBMCs. The gene calls are TRBV9 and TRBJ2-7; TRBD1 matches 9 bases. This sequence was found in a human donor in good health. Some clones in this sample may be carry-over from other donors' samples. CDR3 in DNA: TGTGCCAGCTCTGGGACAGGGAGCACCTACGAGCAGTACTTC. Protein sequence: CASSGTGSTYEQYF.